This section outlines one TCR beta chain sequence together with its context. What it binds is unknown. The data were obtained in a study of Ad26.COV2.S vaccination and SARS-CoV-2 variants. Notes on the study in general: Breadth, reportedly substantial, characterized the spike-specific CD8+ and CD4+ T cell responses after vaccination.

Treatment specified: roughly 18 received Ad26.COV2.S at low or high dose, single or two shots; 5 received placebo; per-sample allocation not given. Collection of samples fell on day 63 after the first vaccine or placebo injection. In the vaccine, an Ad26 vector expressed the SARS-CoV-2 spike of the Wuhan strain. TCRdb's copy holds only in-frame clones and misses some; the assay was immunoSEQ multiplex PCR. The sample includes 300,000 to 400,000 clones, 75% to 90% of them seen just once. CDR3 length: 13 residues. Trimming pared 5 bases from V and 6 bases from J, leaving 12 bases between. Per germline, CDR1 SGHNT and CDR2 YENEEA.

This specimen was peripheral blood, taken in a trial of Ad26.COV2.S vaccine versus placebo. The sequence derives from a person aged 18-60 years who received the Ad26.COV2.S COVID-19 vaccine or a placebo. The V call is TRBV11-3, the J call TRBJ2-3; D is uncertain. CDR3 sequence: CASSPRHGDTQYF. In DNA, the CDR3 is TGTGCCAGCAGCCCCCGCCACGGCGATACGCAGTATTTT. The whole variable domain, remainder taken from reference TRBV11-3 and TRBJ2-3, is EAGVVQSPRYKIIEKKQPVAFWCNPISGHNTLYWYLQNLGQGPELLIRYENEEAVDDSQLPKDRFSAERLKGVDSTLKIQPAELGDSAVYLCASSPRHGDTQYFGPGTRLTVL.